This T cell receptor beta chain was found in a study of T cells after yellow fever vaccination. Study-wide findings and caveats: The bulk population could contribute abundant contaminating clonotypes to FACS-sorted repertoires. Most primary-vaccination clones reappeared after the booster (around 95% CD4, roughly 90% CD8). Although most clonotypes did not, a small share appeared in both CD4 and CD8 compartments.

Germline values: CDR1 ENHRY, CDR2 SYGVKD. V lost 3 bases and J lost 10, with 16 bases in between. CDR3 length: 15 amino acids. This clonotype was counted between two and nine times. What it binds is not known. TCRdb itself ran the 5' RACE reads through MiXCR, one entry per CDR3 protein. The sample yields 340,000 or so distinct CDR3 sequences, under 15% seen once. The receptor was derived from a man aged 18 to 30 who received the YFV17D yellow fever vaccine. This specimen was CD4+ T cells sorted from PBMCs, taken 15 days after the yellow fever booster vaccination. The chain recombines TRBV10-3 with TRBJ1-6; D remains unclear. CDR3 coding DNA: TGTGCCATCAGTGATCGAGGAGTCGGTGGCTCACCCCTCCACTTT. This sequence encodes CAISDRGVGGSPLHF.